A single sample is the source of the 4 T cell receptor beta chains below, sequenced in a study of T cell changes during pregnancy in multiple sclerosis. Profiling relied on immunoSEQ multiplex PCR, and the TCRdb table lists in-frame clones only, not all of them. The sample shows some 40,000 clones, 80% to 90% of them seen only once. The sequences come from CD4+ T cells from peripheral blood mononuclear cells, collected in the first trimester of pregnancy. These receptors were collected from a female donor with multiple sclerosis, enrolled in a pregnancy study.

The chain couples TRBV6-5 to TRBJ2-2; the D is unclear. CDR1 is MNHEY, CDR2 SVGAGI, per germline. This CDR3 region has 15 residues. V was clipped by 1 base and J by 2 bases, with 8 bases between them. The DNA of the CDR3 is TGTGCCAGCAGTTACTGGGCAATTAACACCGGGGAGCTGTTTTTT. Translating gives CASSYWAINTGELFF.

The chain has TRBV7-2 and TRBJ1-4; 10 positions match TRBD1. Germline V gene data show CDR1 as SGHTA and CDR2 as FQGNSA. The CDR3 sequence is 17 residues long. V shed 4 bases and J 0 bases; nucleotides not matched to a gene: 5. Here the CDR3 reads CASSSPGQGTTNEKLFF. CDR3 nucleotides: TGTGCCAGCAGCTCCCCGGGACAGGGGACAACTAATGAAAAACTGTTTTTT.

This clone was picked up one time. The chain couples TRBV28 to TRBJ1-2; D might be TRBD1 (6 bases). The CDR3 totals 15 residues. Trimming removed 8 bases at V and 4 bases at J, with 20 bases between. Looked up from germline, CDR1 is MDHEN and CDR2 is SYDVKM. In DNA, the CDR3 is TGTGCCAGCTCGGCAGGGGCCAAGGGTGGCTATGGCTACACCTTC. Encoded protein: CASSAGAKGGYGYTF.

This clone is a singleton in its sample. The chain uses TRBV5-1 and TRBJ2-3, with 8 bases lining up with TRBD2. This CDR3 comprises 16 residues. V lost 2 bases and J lost 0; bases outside the gene matches: 5. Germline-derived CDR1 and CDR2 are SGHRS and YFSETQ. The CDR3 loop is CASSLERGISTDTQYF. Here the CDR3 DNA reads TGCGCCAGCAGCTTAGAGCGGGGGATCAGCACAGATACGCAGTATTTT.